This T cell receptor (beta chain) derives from a study of T cell responses to AZD1222 COVID-19 vaccine. Whole-study results and caveats: An increase in Spike-specific TCR breadth and depth was observed after two AZD1222 doses.

Sequencing was performed with immunoSEQ multiplex PCR; in TCRdb, only in-frame clones are kept and a portion is missing. The repertoire includes roughly 200,000 clones, roughly 92% of them detected once, and 1.5% to 2% sits in the top ten. Notes on this clone: Its target is unknown.

CDR3 size: 16 residues. Germline V gene lookup returns CDR1 MNHEY and CDR2 SMNVEV (reference sequence). V lost 5 bases, J lost 2 bases, and 16 bases lay in between. V usage is TRBV27 and J usage is TRBJ1-5, with a tentative D call TRBD1 (6 bases). The sample in question was peripheral blood, obtained 28 days after the second AZD1222 dose. The TCR was taken from an adult who received the AZD1222 COVID-19 vaccine. The CDR3 protein is CASSPGEYRGNQPQHF. In DNA, the CDR3 is TGTGCCAGCAGTCCAGGGGAATATAGGGGCAATCAGCCCCAGCATTTT.